Listed below are T cell receptor beta chains from one sample, sequenced in a study of shared clonotypes between healthy human individuals. Method: immunoSEQ multiplex PCR; TCRdb's copy keeps in-frame clones and lacks some. The sample lists 1.5 million to 2.5 million clones, about 95% seen once, with approximately 1% in the top ten. Source material: naive CD8+ T cells sorted from blood. These receptor sequences come from a man between 18 and 29 years old in good health. Both conserved end residues are part of each CDR3. The order of the fields is clone size, V gene, D gene, J gene, CDR3 protein, CDR3 DNA. The D gene is left open where the match is weak. Expanded clones are given a class, and other clones once, few, many or no size at all.

clone_size: .
v_call: TRBV28
d_call: .
j_call: TRBJ2-1
cdr3_aa: CASSFALGESYNEQFF
cdr3_nt: TGTGCCAGCAGCTTCGCGTTGGGGGAGTCCTACAATGAGCAGTTCTTC

clone_size: .
v_call: TRBV27
d_call: TRBD2
j_call: TRBJ2-7
cdr3_aa: CASSLSRTSRLEQYF
cdr3_nt: TGTGCCAGCAGTTTAAGCAGGACTAGCCGGTTGGAGCAGTACTTC

clone_size: once
v_call: TRBV5-6
d_call: TRBD1
j_call: TRBJ2-3
cdr3_aa: CASLAQTGGPDTQYF
cdr3_nt: TGTGCCAGCCTCGCCCAAACAGGGGGCCCAGATACGCAGTATTTT

clone_size: .
v_call: TRBV6-5
d_call: TRBD1
j_call: TRBJ1-1
cdr3_aa: CASSYSATGWTEAFF
cdr3_nt: TGTGCCAGCAGTTACTCTGCGACAGGGTGGACTGAAGCTTTCTTT

clone_size: .
v_call: TRBV4-3
d_call: .
j_call: TRBJ1-1
cdr3_aa: CASSQVWDTGNTEAFF
cdr3_nt: TGCGCCAGCAGCCAAGTTTGGGACACAGGGAACACTGAAGCTTTCTTT

clone_size: .
v_call: TRBV7-9
d_call: TRBD2
j_call: TRBJ2-1
cdr3_aa: CASSFPLAGPTYNEQFF
cdr3_nt: TGTGCCAGCAGCTTCCCCTTAGCGGGCCCTACCTACAATGAGCAGTTCTTC

clone_size: .
v_call: TRBV5-4
d_call: TRBD1
j_call: TRBJ1-1
cdr3_aa: CASSHPGGSLGTEAFF
cdr3_nt: TGTGCCAGCAGCCACCCAGGGGGCAGTCTAGGCACTGAAGCTTTCTTT

clone_size: .
v_call: TRBV6-5
d_call: .
j_call: TRBJ2-2
cdr3_aa: CASSYSWAGATGELFF
cdr3_nt: TGTGCCAGCAGTTATTCATGGGCAGGGGCCACCGGGGAGCTGTTTTTT

clone_size: .
v_call: TRBV6-5
d_call: TRBD1
j_call: TRBJ1-1
cdr3_aa: CASSFRQGSGNTEAFF
cdr3_nt: TGTGCCAGCAGTTTCCGACAGGGCTCAGGAAACACTGAAGCTTTCTTT

clone_size: .
v_call: TRBV21-1
d_call: .
j_call: TRBJ2-1
cdr3_aa: CASSKRSGSPSSYNEQFF
cdr3_nt: TGTGCCAGCAGCAAACGAAGCGGGAGTCCCAGCTCCTACAATGAGCAGTTCTTC

clone_size: .
v_call: TRBV11-2
d_call: .
j_call: TRBJ1-6
cdr3_aa: CASSLVTGNFGSPLHF
cdr3_nt: TGTGCCAGCAGCTTAGTCACAGGGAACTTCGGTTCACCCCTCCACTTT

clone_size: .
v_call: TRBV27
d_call: TRBD2
j_call: TRBJ2-7
cdr3_aa: CASSLLAGVYEQYF
cdr3_nt: TGTGCCAGCAGTTTACTCGCGGGGGTCTACGAGCAGTACTTC

clone_size: .
v_call: TRBV12-5
d_call: .
j_call: TRBJ2-2
cdr3_aa: CASGLVLGVVGELFF
cdr3_nt: TGTGCTAGTGGTTTGGTATTAGGGGTTGTCGGGGAGCTGTTTTTT

clone_size: .
v_call: TRBV5-1
d_call: TRBD2
j_call: TRBJ2-7
cdr3_aa: CASSQGLAGWGDEQYF
cdr3_nt: TGCGCCAGCAGCCAGGGACTAGCGGGATGGGGAGACGAGCAGTACTTC

clone_size: .
v_call: TRBV4-3
d_call: TRBD1
j_call: TRBJ1-1
cdr3_aa: CASSPGTGRLGTEAFF
cdr3_nt: TGCGCCAGCAGCCCGGGGACAGGGAGGTTAGGGACTGAAGCTTTCTTT

clone_size: .
v_call: TRBV15
d_call: .
j_call: TRBJ2-7
cdr3_aa: CATSDSDEQYF
cdr3_nt: TGTGCCACCAGTGATTCCGACGAGCAGTACTTC

clone_size: .
v_call: TRBV5-1
d_call: .
j_call: TRBJ2-2
cdr3_aa: CASRAGPTGELFF
cdr3_nt: TGCGCCAGCAGGGCAGGGCCCACCGGGGAGCTGTTTTTT

clone_size: .
v_call: TRBV5-4
d_call: TRBD2
j_call: TRBJ2-7
cdr3_aa: CASSRGGERYEQYF
cdr3_nt: TGTGCCAGCAGCCGTGGGGGGGAACGCTACGAGCAGTACTTC

clone_size: .
v_call: TRBV27
d_call: .
j_call: TRBJ1-5
cdr3_aa: CASSPGAGNQPQHF
cdr3_nt: TGTGCCAGCAGCCCAGGGGCGGGCAATCAGCCCCAGCATTTT

clone_size: .
v_call: TRBV4-3
d_call: .
j_call: TRBJ2-5
cdr3_aa: CASSQEQGANQETQYF
cdr3_nt: TGCGCCAGCAGCCAAGAACAGGGAGCTAACCAAGAGACCCAGTACTTC

clone_size: .
v_call: TRBV7-2
d_call: .
j_call: TRBJ2-1
cdr3_aa: CASSSTTDPLTNNEQFF
cdr3_nt: TGTGCCAGCAGTTCGACGACGGACCCCCTTACTAACAATGAGCAGTTCTTC

clone_size: .
v_call: TRBV15
d_call: .
j_call: TRBJ2-7
cdr3_aa: CATSRDGEQYF
cdr3_nt: TGTGCCACCAGCAGAGACGGCGAGCAGTACTTC

clone_size: .
v_call: TRBV4-1
d_call: .
j_call: TRBJ1-5
cdr3_aa: CASSQEEGWPQHF
cdr3_nt: TGCGCCAGCAGCCAAGAAGAGGGTTGGCCCCAGCATTTT